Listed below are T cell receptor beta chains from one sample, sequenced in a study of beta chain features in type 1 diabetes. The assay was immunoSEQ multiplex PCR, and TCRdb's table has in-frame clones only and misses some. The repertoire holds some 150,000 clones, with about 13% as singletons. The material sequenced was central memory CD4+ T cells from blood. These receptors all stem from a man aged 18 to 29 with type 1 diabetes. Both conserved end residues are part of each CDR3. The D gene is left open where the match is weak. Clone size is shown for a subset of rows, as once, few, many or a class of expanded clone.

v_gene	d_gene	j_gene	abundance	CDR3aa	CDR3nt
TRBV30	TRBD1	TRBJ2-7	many	CAWNRGQGPHEQYF	TGTGCCTGGAATCGGGGACAGGGTCCCCACGAGCAGTACTTC
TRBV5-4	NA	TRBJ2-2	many	CASSSPRQANTGELFF	TGTGCCAGCAGCTCTCCCCGACAGGCGAACACCGGGGAGCTGTTTTTT
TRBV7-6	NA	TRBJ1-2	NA	CASSPQVEQKGFSGYTF	TGTGCCAGCAGCCCCCAGGTGGAACAGAAGGGTTTCAGTGGCTACACCTTC
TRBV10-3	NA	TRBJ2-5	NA	CAISEAAVQETQYF	TGTGCCATCAGTGAGGCGGCCGTCCAAGAGACCCAGTACTTC
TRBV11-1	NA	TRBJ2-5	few	CASSPGLVETQYF	TGTGCCAGCAGCCCAGGGTTGGTAGAGACCCAGTACTTC
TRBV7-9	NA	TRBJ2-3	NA	CASGVGGDKDTQYF	TGTGCCAGCGGGGTTGGCGGGGATAAAGATACGCAGTATTTT
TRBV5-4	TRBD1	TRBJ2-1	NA	CASSEPQGTYNEQFF	TGTGCCAGCAGCGAACCACAGGGGACCTACAATGAGCAGTTCTTC
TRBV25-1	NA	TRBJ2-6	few	CASRPPGSGANVLTF	TGTGCCAGCCGCCCCCCAGGCTCTGGGGCCAACGTCCTGACTTTC
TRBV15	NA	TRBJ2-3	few	CATSRDTTTDTQYF	TGTGCCACCAGCAGAGACACTACCACAGATACGCAGTATTTT
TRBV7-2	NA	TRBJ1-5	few	CASTENSGGQPQHF	TGTGCCAGCACCGAAAACTCAGGTGGGCAGCCCCAGCATTTT
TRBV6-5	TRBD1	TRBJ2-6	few	CASNRQGSGANVLTF	TGTGCCAGCAACAGACAGGGCTCTGGGGCCAACGTCCTGACTTTC
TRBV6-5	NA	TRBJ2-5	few	CASSGRETQYF	TGTGCCAGCTCGGGAAGGGAGACCCAGTACTTC
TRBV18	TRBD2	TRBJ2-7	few	CASSPGTSGGLRKQYF	TGTGCCAGCTCACCAGGGACTAGCGGGGGACTACGAAAGCAGTACTTC
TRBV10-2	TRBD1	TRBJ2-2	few	CASSESQGVGELFF	TGCGCCAGCAGTGAGTCGCAGGGGGTCGGGGAGCTGTTTTTT
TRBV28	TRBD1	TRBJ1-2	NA	CASTAGAGGNYGYTF	TGTGCCAGCACCGCTGGGGCAGGGGGGAACTATGGCTACACCTTC
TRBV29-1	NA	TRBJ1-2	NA	CSVEETSTNYGYTF	TGCAGCGTTGAAGAGACATCGACTAACTATGGCTACACCTTC
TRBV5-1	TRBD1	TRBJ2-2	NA	CASSFETGATGELFF	TGCGCCAGCAGCTTTGAGACAGGGGCCACCGGGGAGCTGTTTTTT
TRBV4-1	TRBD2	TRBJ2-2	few	CASSPRGEANTGELFF	TGCGCCAGCAGCCCCCGGGGGGAGGCGAACACCGGGGAGCTGTTTTTT
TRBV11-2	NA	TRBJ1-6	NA	CASSLVSSPLHF	TGTGCCAGCAGCTTAGTCAGCTCACCCCTCCACTTT
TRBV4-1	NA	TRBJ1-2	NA	CASSQVGANPYYGYTF	TGCGCCAGCAGCCAAGTCGGCGCTAACCCCTACTATGGCTACACCTTC
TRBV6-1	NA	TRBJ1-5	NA	CASSDWLGNQPQHF	TGTGCCAGCAGTGATTGGCTTGGCAATCAGCCCCAGCATTTT
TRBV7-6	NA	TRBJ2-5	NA	CASSLNTGKETQYF	TGTGCCAGCAGCTTAAACACAGGGAAAGAGACCCAGTACTTC
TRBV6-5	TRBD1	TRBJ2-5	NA	CASSTSTGGVETQYF	TGTGCCAGCAGTACCTCCACAGGGGGCGTAGAGACCCAGTACTTC
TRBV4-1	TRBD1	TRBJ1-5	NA	CASSQARTGDPNQPQHF	TGCGCCAGCAGCCAAGCTCGGACAGGAGACCCCAATCAGCCCCAGCATTTT
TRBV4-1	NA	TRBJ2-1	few	CASSQDPRTASYNEQFF	TGCGCCAGCAGCCAAGATCCCCGGACAGCCTCCTACAATGAGCAGTTCTTC
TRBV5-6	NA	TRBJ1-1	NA	CASSEQGRAEAFF	TGTGCCAGCAGCGAACAGGGTAGGGCTGAAGCTTTCTTT
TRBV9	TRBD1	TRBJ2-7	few	CASSVGTGSSYEQYF	TGTGCCAGCAGCGTCGGGACAGGGAGCTCCTACGAGCAGTACTTC